This entry features one TCR beta chain sequence. The template for TCR beta VDJ and CDR3 sequence profiling was genomic DNA. TCRdb called the reads again in MiXCR, with one record for every CDR3 protein. The table records around 140,000 distinct CDR3 sequences, less than 45% of them present only once. This entry is derived from a study of CD8+CD57+ T cells in acquired aplastic anemia. Study summary: DNA from sorted CD4+ and CD8+ cells averaged around 3.5 ug.

The ends were cut back, 4 bases at V and 4 bases at J, with 5 bases in the middle. The CDR3 runs 12 residues. The germline CDR1 and CDR2 sequences are MGHRA and YSYEKL. This receptor was taken from a human donor in good health, serving as a control. The sample comprised sorted CD4+, CD8+, or CD8+CD57+ T cells (not recorded which) from PBMCs. The gene calls are TRBV4-1 and TRBJ1-5, with unresolved D. For the CDR3, the DNA is TGCGCCAGCAGCCTAAGGAATCAGCCCCAGCATTTT. Its translation: CASSLRNQPQHF.